Reported below is one T cell receptor (beta chain). This entry comes from a study of shared clonotypes between healthy human individuals. The overall study: The study drew on two women and three men aged 18 to 49 as donors.

Only Caucasian adults living in Nashville, Tennessee served as donors. Without sorting, samples used about 90 million PBMCs for genomic DNA. Per germline, CDR1 GTSNPN and CDR2 SVGIG (reference sequence). This CDR3 has 15 residues. Scientists sequenced DNA from unsorted PBMC on ten immunoSEQ deep assay plates. Measured with immunoSEQ multiplex PCR; TCRdb has only the in-frame clones, and not every one. The sample gives 520,000 or so clones, 79% of which show up once; over 10% is in the top ten. The source of this sequence is a woman aged 40 to 50 in good health. Some clones in this sample may be carry-over from other donors' samples. Source material: PBMCs. The gene calls are TRBV30 and TRBJ2-5, with 9 positions matching TRBD2. The J call is doubtful: the DNA matches TRBJ2-7 better. In DNA form, the CDR3 reads TGTGCCTGGAGTGTACGGCGGGAGGGCTTCTACGAGCAGTACTTC. It yields the protein CAWSVRREGFYEQYF.